This T cell receptor (beta chain) is from a study of shared clonotypes between healthy human individuals. For the study at large: The study enrolled two women and a few men aged 18 to 49.

A remark on this clone: The antigen remains undetermined.

Sequencing used immunoSEQ multiplex PCR; TCRdb keeps in-frame clones, though not all of them. There are around 2,000,000 clones in the sample; about 95% occur only once, and roughly 1% lies in the top ten. Study outcomes and limitations: Clonotype sharing among donors likely depends on sequencing depth. Even with large depth, rarefaction showed that sorted-subset sequencing was incomplete. Relative to their counterparts shared across all four donors, non-shared clonotypes exhibited diminished generation probabilities.

Terminally differentiated effector memory CD45RA+ cells were left out of the naive CD8 fraction, which was CD45RO-negative and positively selected for CCR7. The germline CDR1 and CDR2 sequences are SGHNT and YYREEE (reference sequence). The CDR3 extends over 15 amino acids. V was pared by 2 bases and J by 2 bases, with 4 bases of the junction left unmatched. The chain joins TRBV5-4 to TRBJ1-5; 7 bases fit TRBD1. This clonotype was obtained from a man between 18 and 35 years old in good health. Source material: naive CD8+ T cells sorted from blood. Written as DNA, the CDR3 is TGTGCCAGCAGCTTTTACAGGGGCCGCAATCAGCCCCAGCATTTT. Its translation: CASSFYRGRNQPQHF.